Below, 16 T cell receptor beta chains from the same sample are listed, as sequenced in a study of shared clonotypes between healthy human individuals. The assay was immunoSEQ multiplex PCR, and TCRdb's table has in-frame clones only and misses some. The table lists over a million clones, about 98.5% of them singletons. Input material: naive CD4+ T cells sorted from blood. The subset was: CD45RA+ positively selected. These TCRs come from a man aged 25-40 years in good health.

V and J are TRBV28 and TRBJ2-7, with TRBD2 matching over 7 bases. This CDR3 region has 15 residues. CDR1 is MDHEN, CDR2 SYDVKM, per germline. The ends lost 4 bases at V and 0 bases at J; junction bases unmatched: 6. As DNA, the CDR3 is TGTGCCAGCAGTTCACCTAGCGGAGCCTCCTACGAGCAGTACTTC. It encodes CASSSPSGASYEQYF.

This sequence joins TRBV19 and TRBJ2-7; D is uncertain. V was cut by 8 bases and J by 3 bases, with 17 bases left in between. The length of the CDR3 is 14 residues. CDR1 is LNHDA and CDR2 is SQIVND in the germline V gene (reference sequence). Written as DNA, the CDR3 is TGTGCCAGTTCAATCCCCGGATACCTCTACGAGCAGTACTTC. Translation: CASSIPGYLYEQYF.

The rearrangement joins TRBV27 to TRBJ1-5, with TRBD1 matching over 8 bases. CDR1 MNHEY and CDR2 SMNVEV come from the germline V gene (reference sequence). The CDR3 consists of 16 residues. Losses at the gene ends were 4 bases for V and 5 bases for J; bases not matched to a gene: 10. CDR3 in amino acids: CASSSSTGARDQPQHF. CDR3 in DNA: TGTGCCAGCAGTTCCTCGACAGGGGCCCGGGATCAGCCCCAGCATTTT.

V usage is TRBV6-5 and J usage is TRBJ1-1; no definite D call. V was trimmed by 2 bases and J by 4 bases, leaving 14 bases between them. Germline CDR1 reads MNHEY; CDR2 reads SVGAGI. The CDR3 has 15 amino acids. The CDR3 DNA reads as TGTGCCAGCAGTTACCCGAGTAAGGGAGGCACTGAAGCTTTCTTT. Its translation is CASSYPSKGGTEAFF.

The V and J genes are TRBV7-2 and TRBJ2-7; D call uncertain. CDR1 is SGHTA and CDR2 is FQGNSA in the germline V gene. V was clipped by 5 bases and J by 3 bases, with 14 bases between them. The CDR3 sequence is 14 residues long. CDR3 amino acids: CASSPRRSFYEQYF. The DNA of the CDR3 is TGTGCCAGCAGCCCACGTAGGAGTTTCTACGAGCAGTACTTC.

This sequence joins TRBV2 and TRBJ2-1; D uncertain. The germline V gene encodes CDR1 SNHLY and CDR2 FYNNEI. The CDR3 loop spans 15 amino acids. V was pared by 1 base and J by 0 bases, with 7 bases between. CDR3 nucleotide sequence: TGTGCCAGCAGTGAAGGGTCTTTCTCCTACAATGAGCAGTTCTTC. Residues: CASSEGSFSYNEQFF.

CDR3 bases: TGTGCCAGCAGTACCGGGACAGGGAATGAAAAACTGTTTTTT. Its protein product is CASSTGTGNEKLFF. This chain connects TRBV6-1 to TRBJ1-4; TRBD1 matches 9 bases. Germline V gene data show CDR1 as MNHNS and CDR2 as SASEGT. There are 14 residues in the CDR3. V lost 5 bases, J lost 5 bases, and 3 bases stayed unmatched.

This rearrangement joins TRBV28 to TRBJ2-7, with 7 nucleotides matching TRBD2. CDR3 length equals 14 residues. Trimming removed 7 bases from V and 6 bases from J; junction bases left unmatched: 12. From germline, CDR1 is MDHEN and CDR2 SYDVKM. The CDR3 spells CASTRGDPMSEQYF. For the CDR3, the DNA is TGTGCCAGCACCCGGGGGGATCCGATGTCCGAGCAGTACTTC.

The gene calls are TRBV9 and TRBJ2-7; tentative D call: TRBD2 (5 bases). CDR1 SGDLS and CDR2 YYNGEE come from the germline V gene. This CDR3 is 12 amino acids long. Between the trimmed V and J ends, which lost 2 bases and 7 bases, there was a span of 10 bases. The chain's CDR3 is CASSVSVGEQYF. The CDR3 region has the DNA TGTGCCAGCAGCGTTAGCGTGGGGGAGCAGTACTTC.

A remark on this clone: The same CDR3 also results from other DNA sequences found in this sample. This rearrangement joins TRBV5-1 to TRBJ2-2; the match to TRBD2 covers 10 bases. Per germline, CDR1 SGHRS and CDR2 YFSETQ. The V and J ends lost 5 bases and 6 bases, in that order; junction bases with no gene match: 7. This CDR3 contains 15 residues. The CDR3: CASSLAGEGSGELFF. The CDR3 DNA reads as TGCGCCAGCAGTCTAGCGGGAGAAGGGTCCGGGGAGCTGTTTTTT.

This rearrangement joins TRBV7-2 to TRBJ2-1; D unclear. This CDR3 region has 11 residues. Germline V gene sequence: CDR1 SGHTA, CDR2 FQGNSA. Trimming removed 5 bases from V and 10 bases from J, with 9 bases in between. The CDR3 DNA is TGTGCCAGCAGCCCCCTTTGGGAGCAGTTCTTC. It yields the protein CASSPLWEQFF.

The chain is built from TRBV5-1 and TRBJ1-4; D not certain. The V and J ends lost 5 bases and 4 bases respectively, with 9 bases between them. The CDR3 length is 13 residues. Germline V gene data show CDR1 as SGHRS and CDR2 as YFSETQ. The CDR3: CASRSTGNEKLFF. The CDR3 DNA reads TGCGCCAGCAGGTCGACTGGTAATGAAAAACTGTTTTTT.

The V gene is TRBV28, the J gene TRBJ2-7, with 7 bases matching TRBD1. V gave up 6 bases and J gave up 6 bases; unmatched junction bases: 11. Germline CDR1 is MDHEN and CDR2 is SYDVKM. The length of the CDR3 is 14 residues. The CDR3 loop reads CASSNTPGGGEQYF. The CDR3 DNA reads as TGTGCCAGCAGCAATACCCCAGGGGGTGGCGAGCAGTACTTC.

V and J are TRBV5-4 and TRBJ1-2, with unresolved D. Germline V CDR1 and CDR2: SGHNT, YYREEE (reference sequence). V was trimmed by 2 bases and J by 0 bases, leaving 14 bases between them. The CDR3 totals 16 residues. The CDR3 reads CASSFVEPLTNYGYTF. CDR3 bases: TGTGCCAGCAGCTTTGTGGAGCCGTTGACTAACTATGGCTACACCTTC. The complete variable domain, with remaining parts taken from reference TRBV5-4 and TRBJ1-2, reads ETGVTQSPTHLIKTRGQQVTLRCSSQSGHNTVSWYQQALGQGPQFIFQYYREEENGRGNFPPRFSGLQFPNYSSELNVNALELDDSALYLCASSFVEPLTNYGYTFGSGTRLTVV.

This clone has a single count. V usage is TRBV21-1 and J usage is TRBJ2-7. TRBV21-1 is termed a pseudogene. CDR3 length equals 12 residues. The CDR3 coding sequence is TGTGCCAGCAGCGGGTGCTCCTACGAGCAGTACTTC. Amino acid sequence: CASSGCSYEQYF.

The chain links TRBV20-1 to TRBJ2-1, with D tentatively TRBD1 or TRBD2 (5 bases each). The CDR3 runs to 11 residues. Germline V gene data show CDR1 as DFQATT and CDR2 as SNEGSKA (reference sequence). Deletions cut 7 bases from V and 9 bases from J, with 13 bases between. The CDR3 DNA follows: TGCAGTGAAAAGGCAGGGACTGAGCAGTTCTTC. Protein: CSEKAGTEQFF.